This T cell receptor (beta chain) was identified in a study of human T cells and chemical hapten exposure. Turning to the study itself: Upper back patch tests used 0.01% DPC, scored after 6 days. The study's findings and limits: Expanded TCR counts at PT1 went up together with patch test score, a positive correlation. Expanded TCRs made up significantly more big CDR3 similarity clusters than controls did. DPC sensitization left the count of TCRs above 1 in 1000 unchanged.

Germline V gene data show CDR1 as SGHNT and CDR2 as YENEEA. Trimming removed 1 base from V and 4 bases from J, with 13 bases in between. The CDR3 has 16 residues. TCRdb analysed the RACE reads with MiXCR anew, one entry per CDR3 protein. The sample shows roughly 380,000 distinct CDR3 sequences, roughly 5% of them seen only once. Concerning this clonotype itself: Its antigen is unidentified.

The sample's time point: pre-sensitization, week 0. Treatment described: therapeutic diphenylcyclopropenone sensitization with weekly scalp DPC. This specimen was whole blood, taken in connection with sensitization to the hapten diphenylcyclopropenone (DPC). The gene calls are TRBV11-3 and TRBJ2-2; D possibly matches TRBD1 or TRBD2 (5 bases each). This sequence was found in a woman between 45 and 65 years old with alopecia areata. Some clones in this sample may be carry-over from other donors' samples. Written as DNA, the CDR3 is TGTGCCAGCAGCTTAGGAAGGGACGGATCCACCGGGGAGCTGTTTTTT. Protein sequence: CASSLGRDGSTGELFF.